This TCR beta chain was sequenced during a study of patients and donors after allogeneic stem cell transplantation. TCRdb processed the RT-PCR reads anew with MiXCR; each CDR3 protein has one entry. Altogether some 960,000 distinct CDR3 sequences are present, around 17% being singletons, with the ten largest covering 6%. This clonotype was picked up a small number of times. With 2 bases removed from V and 3 bases from J, the gap between germline ends came to 14 bases. Germline values: CDR1 SNHLY, CDR2 FYNNEI. The CDR3 is 16 residues long. The source is a human donor who was either an allogeneic HSCT recipient or a stem cell or donor lymphocyte infusion donor (not recorded which). It is not recorded whose cells these are; they may come from a transplant donor. The sample consisted of blood, either unsorted or a sorted T cell fraction (not recorded which). V gene TRBV2 combines with J gene TRBJ2-1, with D tentatively TRBD1 (6 bases). The CDR3 DNA is TGTGCCAGCAGTGAAAGTCGGGACACCCGCTACAATGAGCAGTTCTTC. Translation: CASSESRDTRYNEQFF.